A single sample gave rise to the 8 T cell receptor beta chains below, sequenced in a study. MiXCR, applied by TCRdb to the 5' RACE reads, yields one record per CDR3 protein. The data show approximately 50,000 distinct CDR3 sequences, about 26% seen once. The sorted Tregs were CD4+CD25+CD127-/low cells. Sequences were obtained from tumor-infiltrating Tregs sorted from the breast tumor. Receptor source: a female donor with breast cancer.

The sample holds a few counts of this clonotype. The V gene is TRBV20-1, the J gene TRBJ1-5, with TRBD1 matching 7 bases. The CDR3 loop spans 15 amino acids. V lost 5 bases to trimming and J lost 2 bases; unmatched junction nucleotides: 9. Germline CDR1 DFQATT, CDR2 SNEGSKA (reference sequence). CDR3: CSAVVQGIRNQPQHF. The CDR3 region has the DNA TGCAGTGCTGTAGTACAGGGGATCCGCAATCAGCCCCAGCATTTT.

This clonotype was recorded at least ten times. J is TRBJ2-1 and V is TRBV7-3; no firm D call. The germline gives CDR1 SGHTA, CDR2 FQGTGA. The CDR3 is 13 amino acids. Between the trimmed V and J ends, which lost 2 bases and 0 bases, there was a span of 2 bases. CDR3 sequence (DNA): TGTGCCAGCAGCTTAGACTCCTACAATGAGCAGTTCTTC. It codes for CASSLDSYNEQFF.

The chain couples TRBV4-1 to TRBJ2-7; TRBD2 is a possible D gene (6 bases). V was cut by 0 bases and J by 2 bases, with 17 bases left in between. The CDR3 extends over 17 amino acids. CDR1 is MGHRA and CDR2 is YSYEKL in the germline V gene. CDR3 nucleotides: TGCGCCAGCAGCCAAGATCACTTAGCGGCCCTTACCTACGAGCAGTACTTC. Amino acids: CASSQDHLAALTYEQYF.

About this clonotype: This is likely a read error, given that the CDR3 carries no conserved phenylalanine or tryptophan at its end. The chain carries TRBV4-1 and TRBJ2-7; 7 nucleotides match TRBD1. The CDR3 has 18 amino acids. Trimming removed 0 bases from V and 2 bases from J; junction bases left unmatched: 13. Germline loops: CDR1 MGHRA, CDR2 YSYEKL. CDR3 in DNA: TGCGCCAGCAGCCAAGATAGCGTAACGAGGGGGCCTCCCTACGAGCAGTACCTC. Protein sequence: CASSQDSVTRGPPYEQYL.

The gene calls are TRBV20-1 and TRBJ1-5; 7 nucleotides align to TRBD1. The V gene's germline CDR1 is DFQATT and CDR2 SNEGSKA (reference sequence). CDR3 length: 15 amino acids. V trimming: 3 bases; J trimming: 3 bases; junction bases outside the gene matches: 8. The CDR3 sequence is CSARPAGQSNQPQHF. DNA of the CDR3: TGCAGTGCTAGGCCCGCGGGACAGTCCAATCAGCCCCAGCATTTT.

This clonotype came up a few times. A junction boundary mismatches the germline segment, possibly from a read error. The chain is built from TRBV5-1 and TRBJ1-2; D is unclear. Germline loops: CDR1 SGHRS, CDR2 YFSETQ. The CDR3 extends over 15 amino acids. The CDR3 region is CAGSSIVGNSGGYTF. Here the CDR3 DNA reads TGCGCCGGCAGCTCGATCGTCGGGAATTCGGGCGGCTACACCTTC.

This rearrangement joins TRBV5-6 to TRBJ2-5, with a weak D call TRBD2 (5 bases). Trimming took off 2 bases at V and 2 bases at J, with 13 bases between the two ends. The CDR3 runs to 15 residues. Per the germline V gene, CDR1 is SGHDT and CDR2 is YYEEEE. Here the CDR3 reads CASSFRGRRQETQYF. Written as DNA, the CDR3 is TGTGCCAGCAGCTTCCGGGGAAGGAGGCAAGAGACCCAGTACTTC.

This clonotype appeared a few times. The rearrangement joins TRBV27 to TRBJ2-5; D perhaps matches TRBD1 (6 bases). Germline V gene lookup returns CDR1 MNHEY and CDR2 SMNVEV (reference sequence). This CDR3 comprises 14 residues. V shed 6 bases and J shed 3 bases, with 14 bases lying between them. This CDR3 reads CASSEGERKETQYF. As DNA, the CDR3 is TGTGCCAGCAGCGAGGGGGAACGAAAAGAGACCCAGTACTTC.